These 24 T cell receptor beta chains originate from one sample sequenced in a study of T-cell memory formation after mild COVID-19. TCRdb re-analysed the 5' RACE reads in MiXCR, keeping a single row per CDR3 protein. The sample carries around 130,000 distinct CDR3 sequences, 11% to 15% recorded once. Sequencing was carried out using PBMCs or a T cell subset sorted from them (not recorded which). Receptors were obtained from an adult woman who had mild COVID-19 (a few samples of this study predate the infection). Cell type and time point are not known.

This clonotype was counted many times. The genes are TRBV20-1 and TRBJ1-1; D is uncertain. The V and J ends lost 3 bases and 0 bases respectively, with 8 bases between them. Germline V lookup: CDR1 DFQATT, CDR2 SNEGSKA (reference sequence). This CDR3 comprises 13 residues. CDR3 DNA sequence: TGCAGTGCTAGGAATCTCCTGAACACTGAAGCTTTCTTT. Translation gives CSARNLLNTEAFF.

V and J are TRBV2 and TRBJ1-1, with D perhaps matching TRBD1 (6 bases). The CDR3 is 13 residues long. V lost 8 bases and J 0 bases, leaving 10 bases between the germline ends. Germline-derived CDR1 and CDR2 are SNHLY and FYNNEI. CDR3 amino acids: CASAGHLNTEAFF. CDR3 coding DNA: TGTGCCAGCGCGGGACACTTGAACACTGAAGCTTTCTTT.

This clonotype occurred a few times. This chain connects TRBV20-1 to TRBJ2-1, with D possibly matching TRBD1 (6 bases). Looked up from germline, CDR1 is DFQATT and CDR2 is SNEGSKA (reference sequence). The CDR3 is 15 residues long. V was pared by 1 base and J by 0 bases, with 10 bases between. Here the CDR3 reads CSARGWDNSYNEQFF. CDR3 sequence (DNA): TGCAGTGCTAGAGGCTGGGACAACTCCTACAATGAGCAGTTCTTC.

The gene calls are TRBV4-3 and TRBJ2-2; D is ambiguous. The CDR3 spans 17 residues. The ends were cut back, 1 base at V and 6 bases at J, with 18 bases in the middle. Germline CDR1 and CDR2: LGHNA and YSLEER. Here the CDR3 reads CASSQVSSPGPPGELFF. The CDR3 DNA follows: TGCGCCAGCAGCCAAGTTAGCTCTCCTGGGCCCCCCGGGGAGCTGTTTTTT.

This clonotype appeared a few times. The chain carries TRBV10-3 and TRBJ2-3, with 8 bases lining up with TRBD2. V shed 6 bases, J shed 3 bases, and the junction held 20 bases outside the gene matches. The germline gives CDR1 ENHRY, CDR2 SYGVKD. This CDR3 comprises 19 residues. This CDR3 is CAISGGAILAGAGTDTQYF. The CDR3 nucleotides are TGTGCCATCAGCGGGGGGGCGATCCTGGCGGGAGCTGGAACAGATACGCAGTATTTT.

The chain employs TRBV4-1 and TRBJ2-7; TRBD2 matches 7 bases. From germline, CDR1 is MGHRA and CDR2 YSYEKL. Trimming at V came to 3 bases and at J to 3 bases, leaving 5 bases not matched to a gene. This CDR3 region has 14 residues. In DNA form, the CDR3 reads TGCGCCAGCAGCCAGGCATGGGGGGGCTACGAGCAGTACTTC. Its protein product is CASSQAWGGYEQYF.

The chain has TRBV29-1 and TRBJ2-2; 8 positions match TRBD1. The germline V gene encodes CDR1 SQVTM and CDR2 ANQGSEA. The CDR3 spans 14 residues. V gave up 3 bases and J gave up 1 base; unmatched junction bases: 1. In nucleotides, the CDR3 is TGCAGCGTTGACGGACAGGGGAACACCGGGGAGCTGTTTTTT. Translation gives CSVDGQGNTGELFF.

In its sample, this clonotype was seen a few times. The rearrangement uses TRBV7-6 and TRBJ2-1, with 7 bases matching TRBD2. J gave up 3 bases and V 4 bases, and 12 bases lay outside the gene matches. Germline CDR1 SGHVS, CDR2 FNYEAQ. CDR3 length: 17 amino acids. The CDR3 region is CASSSTGGPTDYNEQFF. The CDR3 bases are TGTGCCAGCAGCTCGACGGGGGGACCGACCGACTACAATGAGCAGTTCTTC.

The CDR3 DNA sequence: TGTGCCAGCAGCTTGGGCCTAGGACTAGCGGGATCCTACGAGCAGTACTTC. Protein sequence: CASSLGLGLAGSYEQYF. The chain recombines TRBV7-2 with TRBJ2-7, with TRBD2 matching over 12 bases. CDR3 length: 17 residues. Looked up from germline, CDR1 is SGHTA and CDR2 is FQGNSA. The J segment lost 1 base and the V segment lost 3 bases, leaving 7 bases of the junction unmatched.

This clonotype was seen more than once but under ten times. This chain connects TRBV12-3 or TRBV12-4 to TRBJ1-2; TRBD1 matches at 9 bases. Trimming removed 5 bases from V and 7 bases from J; junction bases left unmatched: 14. This CDR3 is built from 16 residues. CDR3: CASSPDRGLLSVGYTF. The CDR3 DNA reads TGTGCCAGCAGTCCGGACAGGGGTTTGTTATCGGTTGGCTACACCTTC.

This clonotype was seen ten or more times. This chain connects TRBV7-3 to TRBJ2-5; perhaps D is TRBD1 or TRBD2 (5 bases each). This CDR3 region has 16 residues. Germline V CDR1 and CDR2: SGHTA, FQGTGA. V shed 2 bases and J shed 2 bases, with 15 bases lying between them. DNA of the CDR3: TGTGCCAGCAGCTTAGTGGGCGTGGGACGACAAGAGACCCAGTACTTC. Protein product: CASSLVGVGRQETQYF.

This clonotype has just a few counts. The genes are TRBV25-1 and TRBJ2-1, with 10 bases lining up with TRBD2. This CDR3 has 15 amino acids. V was pared by 2 bases and J by 7 bases, with 5 bases of the junction left unmatched. Germline CDR1 and CDR2: MGHDK and SYGVNS. The DNA for the CDR3 is TGTGCCAGCAGTGAACGGCTAGCGGGAGTGAATGAGCAGTTCTTC. Protein: CASSERLAGVNEQFF.

The rearrangement joins TRBV11-3 to TRBJ2-7; 7 nucleotides agree with TRBD1. CDR1 and CDR2 (germline): SGHNT, YENEEA. The CDR3 is made up of 14 amino acids. The junction had 6 bases not matched to a gene; V was cut back by 4 bases and J by 3 bases. The CDR3 nucleotides are TGTGCCAGCAGCTGGACAGGTCAGAACTACGAGCAGTACTTC. Its protein product is CASSWTGQNYEQYF.

This clonotype was found a few times. The chain couples TRBV20-1 to TRBJ2-7; 10 bases fit TRBD2. The CDR3 is made up of 12 amino acids. The trim removed 5 bases at V and 3 bases at J, leaving 1 base unmatched. In germline, CDR1 is DFQATT, CDR2 SNEGSKA (reference sequence). CDR3 sequence: CSARTSGYEQYF. CDR3 in DNA: TGCAGTGCTCGGACTAGCGGCTACGAGCAGTACTTC.

J is TRBJ2-2 and V is TRBV29-1, with 9 bases fitting TRBD2. V shed 0 bases and J 5 bases; nucleotides not matched to a gene: 7. Germline V CDR1 and CDR2: SQVTM, ANQGSEA. The CDR3 has 16 amino acids. The CDR3 reads CSVEDRSGGRTGELFF. CDR3 sequence (DNA): TGCAGCGTTGAAGATCGGAGCGGGGGGCGAACCGGGGAGCTGTTTTTT.

This clonotype has more than one count but fewer than ten. This chain links TRBV7-9 with TRBJ2-3; D is perhaps TRBD1 (5 bases). Germline-derived CDR1 and CDR2 are SEHNR and FQNEAQ (reference sequence). Trimming cost V 5 bases and J 3 bases, with 15 bases left between them. This CDR3 contains 15 residues. The CDR3 nucleotides read TGTGCCAGCAGCGCCAGGGTTTTGGGGACAGATACGCAGTATTTT. Its translation is CASSARVLGTDTQYF.

A few counts support this clonotype. V gene TRBV19 combines with J gene TRBJ2-3, with 10 bases matching TRBD1. Germline CDR1 and CDR2: LNHDA and SQIVND (reference sequence). The CDR3 loop spans 17 amino acids. V shed 5 bases and J 1 base; nucleotides not matched to a gene: 9. CDR3 in DNA: TGTGCCAGTAGTTTACTACCCGGGACAGGGGGCACAGATACGCAGTATTTT. Protein sequence: CASSLLPGTGGTDTQYF.

The chain joins TRBV18 to TRBJ2-5; 12 nucleotides agree with TRBD2. The CDR3 sequence is 16 residues long. The trim removed 6 bases at V and 4 bases at J, leaving 9 bases unmatched. CDR1 is KGHSH, CDR2 LQKENI, per germline. CDR3: CASSARLAGDRETQYF. In nucleotides, the CDR3 is TGTGCCAGCTCGGCTAGACTAGCGGGGGATAGAGAGACCCAGTACTTC.

DNA for the CDR3: TGTGCCAGCATGACAGGCACAGATACGCAGTATTTT. This encodes CASMTGTDTQYF. The chain is built from TRBV2 and TRBJ2-3; D perhaps matches TRBD1 (5 bases). The CDR3 runs to 12 residues. V shed 7 bases and J shed 1 base, with 6 bases lying between them. Germline CDR1 SNHLY, CDR2 FYNNEI.

This clonotype has only a few counts. The genes are TRBV12-3 or TRBV12-4 and TRBJ1-5, with D uncertain. The ends were cut back, 0 bases at V and 6 bases at J, with 12 bases in the middle. This CDR3 comprises 15 residues. CDR3 sequence: CASSLASFKAQPQHF. In nucleotides, the CDR3 is TGTGCCAGCAGTTTAGCCTCTTTTAAGGCTCAGCCCCAGCATTTT.

This clonotype showed up just a few times. The V gene is TRBV28, the J gene TRBJ1-1; D not resolved. Germline V CDR1 and CDR2: MDHEN, SYDVKM. CDR3 length: 17 residues. Trimming took 3 bases from V and 5 from J, leaving 22 bases between them. This CDR3 is CASSFPTPGHERTEAFF. The CDR3 region has the DNA TGTGCCAGCAGTTTTCCTACCCCCGGGCATGAGAGGACTGAAGCTTTCTTT.

The gene calls are TRBV28 and TRBJ2-3; D gene uncertain. Trimming shortened V by 10 bases and J by 2 bases, and 19 bases separated the two germline ends. Looked up from germline, CDR1 is MDHEN and CDR2 is SYDVKM. This CDR3 spans 15 amino acids. CDR3 sequence (DNA): TGTGCCACCAGGTCAACTCAGATCAACACAGATACGCAGTATTTT. This encodes CATRSTQINTDTQYF.

This clonotype has a count of ten or more. The chain links TRBV6-5 to TRBJ2-3; D is perhaps TRBD2 (5 bases). Trimming took 5 bases from V and 1 from J, leaving 16 bases between them. Per the germline V gene, CDR1 is MNHEY and CDR2 is SVGAGI. This CDR3 has 16 residues. The DNA of the CDR3 is TGTGCCAGCAGTCTATCCCCATGGCGGGGCACAGATACGCAGTATTTT. Translating gives CASSLSPWRGTDTQYF.

The V and J genes are TRBV7-9 and TRBJ2-7; the D is unclear. The germline V gene has CDR1 SEHNR and CDR2 FQNEAQ (reference sequence). V shed 0 bases and J shed 5 bases, with 8 bases lying between them. The CDR3 has 13 residues. In DNA, the CDR3 is TGTGCCAGCAGCTTAGCACGCCGTGACGAGCAGTACTTC. It yields the protein CASSLARRDEQYF.